This T cell receptor beta chain was documented in a study of T cells in Graves' hyperthyroidism and ophthalmopathy. Trimming pared 3 bases from V and 8 bases from J, leaving 8 bases between. The length of the CDR3 is 12 residues. CDR1 is LGHNA, CDR2 YNFKEQ, per germline. Amplification of TCR beta CDR3 regions was performed using RNA transcripts as template. Carried out on the TCR CDR3, a first-round RT-PCR used the HTBI primer set. One entry per CDR3 protein results from TCRdb running MiXCR on the multiplex PCR reads. The repertoire holds 550,000 to 600,000 distinct CDR3 sequences, with over 15% as singletons.

What was sequenced was blood. V gene TRBV4-2 combines with J gene TRBJ1-3; D remains unclear. This clonotype was obtained from a woman aged 18-29 years with Graves' hyperthyroidism. The CDR3 nucleotides read TGTGCCAGCAGCCAGGAAACGGACACCATATATTTT. This gives the protein CASSQETDTIYF.